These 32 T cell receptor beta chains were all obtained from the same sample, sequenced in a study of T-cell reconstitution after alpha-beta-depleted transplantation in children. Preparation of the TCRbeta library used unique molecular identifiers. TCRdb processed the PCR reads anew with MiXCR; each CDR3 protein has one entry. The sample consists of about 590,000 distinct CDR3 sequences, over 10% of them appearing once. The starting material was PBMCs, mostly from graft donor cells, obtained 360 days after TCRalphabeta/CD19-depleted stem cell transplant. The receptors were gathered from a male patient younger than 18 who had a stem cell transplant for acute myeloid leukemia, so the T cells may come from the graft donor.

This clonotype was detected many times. Here the CDR3 reads CASSLVVGTGELFF. The CDR3 DNA is TGTGCCAGCAGCTTAGTGGTTGGTACCGGGGAGCTGTTTTTT. The genes are TRBV11-3 and TRBJ2-2; D call uncertain. V lost 1 base, J lost 5 bases, and 8 bases lay in between. The CDR3 contains 14 residues. The germline V gene encodes CDR1 SGHNT and CDR2 YENEEA. The full variable domain, in which reference TRBV11-3 and TRBJ2-2 provide the parts outside the CDR3, is EAGVVQSPRYKIIEKKQPVAFWCNPISGHNTLYWYLQNLGQGPELLIRYENEEAVDDSQLPKDRFSAERLKGVDSTLKIQPAELGDSAVYLCASSLVVGTGELFFGEGSRLTVL.

CDR3 in amino acids: CASSFQGGKYNEQFF. The CDR3, as DNA: TGTGCCAGCAGCTTTCAGGGGGGAAAGTACAATGAGCAGTTCTTC. The genes are TRBV7-2 and TRBJ2-1, with TRBD1 as a possible D gene (7 bases). The CDR3 runs to 15 residues. V lost 3 bases to trimming and J lost 4 bases, with 13 bases between them. The germline gives CDR1 SGHTA, CDR2 FQGNSA.

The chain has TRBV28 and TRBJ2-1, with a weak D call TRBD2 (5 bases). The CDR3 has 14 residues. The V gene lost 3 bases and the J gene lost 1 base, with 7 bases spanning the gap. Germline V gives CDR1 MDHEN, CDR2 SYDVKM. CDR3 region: CASSLWESYNEQFF. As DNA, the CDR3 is TGTGCCAGCAGTTTGTGGGAGTCCTACAATGAGCAGTTCTTC.

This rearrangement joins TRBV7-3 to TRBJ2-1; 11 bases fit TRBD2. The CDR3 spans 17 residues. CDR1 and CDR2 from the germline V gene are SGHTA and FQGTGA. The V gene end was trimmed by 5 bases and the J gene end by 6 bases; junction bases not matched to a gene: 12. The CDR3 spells CASSPNRALAGGNEQFF. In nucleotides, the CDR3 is TGTGCCAGCAGCCCCAACCGGGCCCTAGCGGGAGGCAATGAGCAGTTCTTC.

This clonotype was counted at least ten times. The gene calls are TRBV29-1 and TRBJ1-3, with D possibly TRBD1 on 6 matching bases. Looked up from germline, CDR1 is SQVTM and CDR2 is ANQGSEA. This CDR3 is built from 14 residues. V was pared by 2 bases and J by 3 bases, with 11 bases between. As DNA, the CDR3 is TGCAGCGTTGAACTCAGGGGTTATGGAAACACCATATATTTT. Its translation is CSVELRGYGNTIYF.

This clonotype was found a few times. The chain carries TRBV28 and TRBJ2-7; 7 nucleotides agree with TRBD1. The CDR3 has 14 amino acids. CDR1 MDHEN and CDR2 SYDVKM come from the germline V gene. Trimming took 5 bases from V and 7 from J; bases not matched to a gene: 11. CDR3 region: CASSTTGLLREQYF. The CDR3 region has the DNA TGTGCCAGCAGTACGACAGGGTTATTGAGAGAGCAGTACTTC.

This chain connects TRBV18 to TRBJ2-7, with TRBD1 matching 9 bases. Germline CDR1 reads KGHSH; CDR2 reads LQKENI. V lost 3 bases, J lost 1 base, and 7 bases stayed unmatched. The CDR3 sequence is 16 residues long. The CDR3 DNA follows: TGTGCCAGCTCACCCTCGGGACAGGGACCTTCCTACGAGCAGTACTTC. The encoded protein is CASSPSGQGPSYEQYF.

For the CDR3, the DNA is TGTGCCAGTAGTATTGGGCAGCTTTACAATGAGCAGTTCTTC. Translating gives CASSIGQLYNEQFF. V usage is TRBV19 and J usage is TRBJ2-1; D is uncertain. The CDR3 has 14 amino acids. Deletions cut 3 bases from V and 4 bases from J, with 10 bases between. Per the germline V gene, CDR1 is LNHDA and CDR2 is SQIVND (reference sequence). Supplemented by reference TRBV19 and TRBJ2-1, the full variable domain reads DGGITQSPKYLFRKEGQNVTLSCEQNLNHDAMYWYRQDPGQGLRLIYYSQIVNDFQKGDIAEGYSVSREKKESFPLTVTSAQKNPTAFYLCASSIGQLYNEQFFGPGTRLTVL.

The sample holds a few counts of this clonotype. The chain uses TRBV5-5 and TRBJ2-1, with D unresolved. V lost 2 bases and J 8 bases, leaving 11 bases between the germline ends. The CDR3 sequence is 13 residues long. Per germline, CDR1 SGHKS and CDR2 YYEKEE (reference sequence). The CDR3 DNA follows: TGTGCCAGCAGCTTCGCTACTTTGTATGAGCAGTTCTTC. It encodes CASSFATLYEQFF.

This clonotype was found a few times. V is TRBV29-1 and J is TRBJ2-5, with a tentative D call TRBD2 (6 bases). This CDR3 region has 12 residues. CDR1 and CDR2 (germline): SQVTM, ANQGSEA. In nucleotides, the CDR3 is TGCAGGACGGCGGGCCGGGGGGAGACCCAGTACTTC. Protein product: CRTAGRGETQYF.

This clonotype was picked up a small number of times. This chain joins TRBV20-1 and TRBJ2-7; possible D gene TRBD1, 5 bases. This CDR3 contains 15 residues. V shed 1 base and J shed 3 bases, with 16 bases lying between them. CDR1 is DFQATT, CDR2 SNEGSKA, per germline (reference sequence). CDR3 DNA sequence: TGCAGTGCTAGAGGTCTCAGGGAATCGATCTACGAGCAGTACTTC. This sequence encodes CSARGLRESIYEQYF.

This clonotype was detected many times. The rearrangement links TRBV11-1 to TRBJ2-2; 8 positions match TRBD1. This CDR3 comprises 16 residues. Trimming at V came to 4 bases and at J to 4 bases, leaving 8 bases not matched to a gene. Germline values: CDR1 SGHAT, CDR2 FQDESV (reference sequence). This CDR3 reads CASSSTGQGRTGELFF. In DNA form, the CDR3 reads TGTGCCAGCAGCTCGACCGGACAGGGACGCACCGGGGAGCTGTTTTTT.

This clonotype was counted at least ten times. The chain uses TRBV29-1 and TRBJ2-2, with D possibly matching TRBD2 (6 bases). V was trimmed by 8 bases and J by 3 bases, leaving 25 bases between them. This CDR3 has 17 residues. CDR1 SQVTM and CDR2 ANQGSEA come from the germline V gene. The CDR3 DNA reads TGCAGCCCCTCACGTACCCAGGGAGGTTTGGACACCGGGGAGCTGTTTTTT. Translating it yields CSPSRTQGGLDTGELFF.

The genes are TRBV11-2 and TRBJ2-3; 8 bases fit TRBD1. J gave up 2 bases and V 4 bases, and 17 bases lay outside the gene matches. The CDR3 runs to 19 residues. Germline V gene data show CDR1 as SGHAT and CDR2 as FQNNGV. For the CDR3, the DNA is TGTGCCAGCAGCTGGGGACGGACAGGGCCACTAAACGTCACAGATACGCAGTATTTT. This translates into CASSWGRTGPLNVTDTQYF. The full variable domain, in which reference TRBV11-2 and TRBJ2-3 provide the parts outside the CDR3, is EAGVAQSPRYKIIEKRQSVAFWCNPISGHATLYWYQQILGQGPKLLIQFQNNGVVDDSQLPKDRFSAERLKGVDSTLKIQPAKLEDSAVYLCASSWGRTGPLNVTDTQYFGPGTRLTVL.

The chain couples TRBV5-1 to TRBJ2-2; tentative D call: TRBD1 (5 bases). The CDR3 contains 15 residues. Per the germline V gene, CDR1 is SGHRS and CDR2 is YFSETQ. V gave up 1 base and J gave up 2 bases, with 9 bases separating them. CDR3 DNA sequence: TGCGCCAGCAGCTTGAGACAGATCAACACCGGGGAGCTGTTTTTT. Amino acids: CASSLRQINTGELFF. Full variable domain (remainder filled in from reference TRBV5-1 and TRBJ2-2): KAGVTQTPRYLIKTRGQQVTLSCSPISGHRSVSWYQQTPGQGLQFLFEYFSETQRNKGNFPGRFSGRQFSNSRSEMNVSTLELGDSALYLCASSLRQINTGELFFGEGSRLTVL.

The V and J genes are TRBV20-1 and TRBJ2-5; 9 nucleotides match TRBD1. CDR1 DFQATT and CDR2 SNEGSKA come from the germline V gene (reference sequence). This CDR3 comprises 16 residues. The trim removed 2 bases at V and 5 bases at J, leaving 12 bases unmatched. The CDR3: CSARHGTGRLVETQYF. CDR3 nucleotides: TGCAGTGCTAGACACGGGACAGGGAGATTGGTGGAGACCCAGTACTTC.

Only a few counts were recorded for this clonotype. CDR3 bases: TGTGCCAGCAGTGGGACAGGGATATCTTCACCCCTCCACTTT. It translates to CASSGTGISSPLHF. The rearrangement links TRBV5-5 to TRBJ1-6; 9 bases map to TRBD1. Germline assignment: CDR1 SGHKS and CDR2 YYEKEE (reference sequence). The CDR3 runs to 14 residues. V was pared by 5 bases and J by 9 bases, with 6 bases of the junction left unmatched.

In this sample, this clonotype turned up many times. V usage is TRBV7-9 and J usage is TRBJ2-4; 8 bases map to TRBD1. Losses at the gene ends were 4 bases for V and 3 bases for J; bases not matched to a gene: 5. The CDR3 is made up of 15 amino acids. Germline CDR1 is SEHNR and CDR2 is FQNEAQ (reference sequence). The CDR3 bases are TGTGCCAGCAGCTCAGGACAGGGTGGCAAAAACATTCAGTACTTC. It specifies CASSSGQGGKNIQYF.

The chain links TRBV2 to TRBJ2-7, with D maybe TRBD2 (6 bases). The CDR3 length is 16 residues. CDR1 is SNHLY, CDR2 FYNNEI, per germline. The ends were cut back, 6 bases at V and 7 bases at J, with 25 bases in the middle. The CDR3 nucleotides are TGTGCCAGCAGCGTCGGGACTTACAAACGGTTGGGGGAGCAGTACTTC. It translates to CASSVGTYKRLGEQYF.

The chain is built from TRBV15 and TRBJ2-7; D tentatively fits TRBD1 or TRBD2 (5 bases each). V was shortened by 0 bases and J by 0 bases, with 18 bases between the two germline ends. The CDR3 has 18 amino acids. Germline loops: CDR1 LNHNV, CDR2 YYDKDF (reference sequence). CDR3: CATSRDRSGTMRSYEQYF. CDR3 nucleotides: TGTGCCACCAGCAGAGATCGGTCGGGGACGATGCGCTCCTACGAGCAGTACTTC.

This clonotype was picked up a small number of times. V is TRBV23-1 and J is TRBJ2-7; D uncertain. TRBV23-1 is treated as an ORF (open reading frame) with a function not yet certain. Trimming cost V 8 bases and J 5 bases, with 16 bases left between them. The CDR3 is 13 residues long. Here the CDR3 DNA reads TGCGCCAGCCGCTTGGGCGGTAAACACGAGCAGTACTTC. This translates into CASRLGGKHEQYF.

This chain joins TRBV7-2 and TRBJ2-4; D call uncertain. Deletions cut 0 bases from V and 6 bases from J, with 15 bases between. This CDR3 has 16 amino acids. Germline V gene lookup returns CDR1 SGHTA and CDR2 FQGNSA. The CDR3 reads CASSLAKLVPPNIQYF. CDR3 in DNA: TGTGCCAGCAGCTTAGCGAAACTGGTCCCCCCAAACATTCAGTACTTC.

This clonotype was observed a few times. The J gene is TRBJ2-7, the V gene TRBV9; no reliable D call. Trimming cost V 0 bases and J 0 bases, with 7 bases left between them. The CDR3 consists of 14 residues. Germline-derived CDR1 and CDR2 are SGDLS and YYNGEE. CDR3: CASSVEGFSYEQYF. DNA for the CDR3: TGTGCCAGCAGCGTAGAGGGTTTCTCCTACGAGCAGTACTTC.

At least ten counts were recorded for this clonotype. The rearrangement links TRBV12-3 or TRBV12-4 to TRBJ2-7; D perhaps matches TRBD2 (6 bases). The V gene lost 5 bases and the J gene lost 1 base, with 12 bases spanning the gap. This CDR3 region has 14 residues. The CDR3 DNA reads TGTGCCAGCAGTGGGGGGACGGTTTCCTACGAGCAGTACTTC. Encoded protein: CASSGGTVSYEQYF.

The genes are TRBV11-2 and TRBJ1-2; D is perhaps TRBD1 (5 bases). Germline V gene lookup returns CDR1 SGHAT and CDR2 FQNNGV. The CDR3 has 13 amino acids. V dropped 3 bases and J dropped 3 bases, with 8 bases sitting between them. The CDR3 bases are TGTGCCAGCAGCTTCAGGGAGTACTATGGCTACACCTTC. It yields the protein CASSFREYYGYTF. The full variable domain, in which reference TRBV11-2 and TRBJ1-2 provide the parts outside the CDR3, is EAGVAQSPRYKIIEKRQSVAFWCNPISGHATLYWYQQILGQGPKLLIQFQNNGVVDDSQLPKDRFSAERLKGVDSTLKIQPAKLEDSAVYLCASSFREYYGYTFGSGTRLTVV.

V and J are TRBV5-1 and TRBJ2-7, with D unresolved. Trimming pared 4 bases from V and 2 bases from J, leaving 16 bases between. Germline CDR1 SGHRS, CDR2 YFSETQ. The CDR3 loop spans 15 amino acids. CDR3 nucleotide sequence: TGCGCCAGCAGCATAAAAGGCACGGGCCCCTACGAGCAGTACTTC. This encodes CASSIKGTGPYEQYF.

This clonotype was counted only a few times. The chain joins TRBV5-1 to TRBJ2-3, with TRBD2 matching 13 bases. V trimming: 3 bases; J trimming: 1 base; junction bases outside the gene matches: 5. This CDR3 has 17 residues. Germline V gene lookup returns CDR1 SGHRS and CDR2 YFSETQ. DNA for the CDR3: TGCGCCAGCAGCTCCAGGACTAGCGGGAGAGGCACAGATACGCAGTATTTT. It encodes CASSSRTSGRGTDTQYF. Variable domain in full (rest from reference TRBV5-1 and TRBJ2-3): KAGVTQTPRYLIKTRGQQVTLSCSPISGHRSVSWYQQTPGQGLQFLFEYFSETQRNKGNFPGRFSGRQFSNSRSEMNVSTLELGDSALYLCASSSRTSGRGTDTQYFGPGTRLTVL.

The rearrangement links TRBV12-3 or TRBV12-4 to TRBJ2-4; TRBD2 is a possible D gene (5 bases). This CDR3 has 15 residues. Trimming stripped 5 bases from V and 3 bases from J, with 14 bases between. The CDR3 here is CASSPPSGVKNIQYF. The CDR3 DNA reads TGTGCCAGCAGTCCCCCTTCCGGGGTCAAAAACATTCAGTACTTC.

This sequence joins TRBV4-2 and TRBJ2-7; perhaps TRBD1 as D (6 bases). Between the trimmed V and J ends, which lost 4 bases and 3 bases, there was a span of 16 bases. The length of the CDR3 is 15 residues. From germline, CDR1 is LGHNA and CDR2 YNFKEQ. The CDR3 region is CASSPLPTGYYEQYF. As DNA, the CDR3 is TGTGCCAGCAGCCCACTACCGACAGGTTACTACGAGCAGTACTTC.

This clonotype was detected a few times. The CDR3 sequence is CADGRLTGYNEQFF. The CDR3 region has the DNA TGTGCCGATGGGAGACTGACAGGATACAATGAGCAGTTCTTC. The rearrangement uses TRBV11-2 and TRBJ2-1, with D possibly matching TRBD1 (6 bases). The CDR3 has 14 amino acids. Germline CDR1 is SGHAT and CDR2 is FQNNGV. V was shortened by 11 bases and J by 4 bases, with 18 bases between the two germline ends. Drawing the rest from reference TRBV11-2 and TRBJ2-1, the complete variable domain is EAGVAQSPRYKIIEKRQSVAFWCNPISGHATLYWYQQILGQGPKLLIQFQNNGVVDDSQLPKDRFSAERLKGVDSTLKIQPAKLEDSAVYLCADGRLTGYNEQFFGPGTRLTVL.

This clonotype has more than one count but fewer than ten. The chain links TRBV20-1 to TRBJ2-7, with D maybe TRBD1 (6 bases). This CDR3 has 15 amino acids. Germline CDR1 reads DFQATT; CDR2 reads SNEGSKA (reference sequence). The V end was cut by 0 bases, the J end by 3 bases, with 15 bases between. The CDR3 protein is CSARDKDRPYYEQYF. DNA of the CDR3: TGCAGTGCTAGAGATAAGGACAGACCCTACTACGAGCAGTACTTC.

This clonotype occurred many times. CDR3 protein: CASSRSGSQTYEQYF. The CDR3 nucleotides are TGCGCCAGCAGTCGGAGCGGGAGCCAAACCTACGAGCAGTACTTC. V gene TRBV5-1 combines with J gene TRBJ2-7; TRBD2 agrees at 8 bases. The CDR3 loop spans 15 amino acids. J was trimmed by 2 bases and V by 5 bases; bases with no gene match: 9. CDR1 and CDR2 from the germline V gene are SGHRS and YFSETQ.